By share of the sample, the clone carrying this TCR gamma chain is large. Since a much larger clone is just one base distant, this may be a read error. The same CDR3 arises from other DNA sequences in this sample as well. TCRdb re-processed the reads using CATT. The sample shows some 1,100 gamma-chain clones, around two fifths of them seen only once. CDR3 length: 16 residues. The V gene's germline CDR1 is GITISATS and CDR2 ISYDGTV (reference sequence). The V segment lost 1 base and the J segment 4 bases; nucleotides outside the gene matches: 1. This entry comes from a study of gamma-delta chains in newborns, infants, children. Study information: Microbial exposure reportedly drives polyclonal innate γδ T cell expansion after birth.

The receptor was isolated from a child who was a newborn, infant or young child, either healthy, febrile or measles-vaccinated (not recorded which). Sequenced sample: blood. This sequence joins TRGV9 and TRGJP. The CDR3 here is CALWEVQELGKKIKVF. The DNA of the CDR3 is TGTGCCTTGTGGGAGGTCCAAGAGTTGGGCAAAAAAATCAAGGTATTT.